A single sample is the source of the 30 T cell receptor beta chains below, sequenced in a study of molecular identifiers for immune sequencing clone quantification. TCRdb re-called the PCR reads through MiXCR, storing one row per CDR3 protein. The sample has hundreds of thousands of distinct CDR3 sequences, roughly 27% seen once; the top ten hold about 0.8%. Sequenced material: naive CD8+ T cells from blood, with Jurkat cell RNA spiked in. As for subset: FACS-sorted CD8+CD4-CCR7+CD45RA+ naive T cells. These receptors were collected from a human donor in good health. Some libraries in this study had Jurkat cell RNA spiked in.

V is TRBV5-8 and J is TRBJ1-5, with D possibly matching TRBD1 (6 bases). Trimming pared 6 bases from V and 2 bases from J, leaving 18 bases between. Germline V CDR1 and CDR2: SGHTS, YDEGEE. The CDR3 has 16 residues. CDR3 loop: CASTSLSRTGNQPQHF. For the CDR3, the DNA is TGTGCCAGCACCTCACTTTCGAGGACAGGCAATCAGCCCCAGCATTTT.

This clonotype was detected a few times. This sequence joins TRBV7-6 and TRBJ1-1, with 8 bases lining up with TRBD1. The CDR3 is 16 amino acids. J gave up 1 base and V 5 bases, and 9 bases lay outside the gene matches. CDR1 and CDR2 from the germline V gene are SGHVS and FNYEAQ. The CDR3 sequence is CASSPDRGEPNTEAFF. The CDR3 DNA is TGTGCCAGCAGCCCAGACAGGGGCGAACCGAACACTGAAGCTTTCTTT.

This clonotype has only a few counts. The rearrangement uses TRBV7-6 and TRBJ2-5; the D gene is possibly TRBD2 (5 bases). The V gene's germline CDR1 is SGHVS and CDR2 FNYEAQ. The CDR3 is made up of 11 amino acids. V dropped 4 bases and J dropped 9 bases, with 9 bases sitting between them. CDR3 residues: CASSSGSPQYF. The DNA for the CDR3 is TGTGCCAGCAGCTCTGGGAGTCCCCAGTACTTC. The full variable domain, in which reference TRBV7-6 and TRBJ2-5 provide the parts outside the CDR3, is GAGVSQSPRYKVTKRGQDVALRCDPISGHVSLYWYRQALGQGPEFLTYFNYEAQQDKSGLPNDRFSAERPEGSISTLTIQRTEQRDSAMYRCASSSGSPQYFGPGTRLLVL.

This clonotype occurred a few times. J is TRBJ1-1 and V is TRBV7-9; D unclear. This CDR3 is built from 12 residues. CDR1 is SEHNR and CDR2 is FQNEAQ in the germline V gene (reference sequence). Trimming stripped 0 bases from V and 8 bases from J, with 7 bases between. The CDR3 DNA sequence: TGTGCCAGCAGCTTAGCAACAACCGAAGCTTTCTTT. Its protein is CASSLATTEAFF.

J is TRBJ2-7 and V is TRBV27, with D perhaps matching TRBD1 (6 bases). The CDR3 sequence is 14 residues long. The germline V gene has CDR1 MNHEY and CDR2 SMNVEV (reference sequence). V was clipped by 5 bases and J by 3 bases, with 14 bases between them. The CDR3 nucleotides read TGTGCCAGCAGTCTCTGGACGGGACACTACGAGCAGTACTTC. It specifies CASSLWTGHYEQYF.

This clonotype occurred many times. J is TRBJ2-6 and V is TRBV11-2; D is unclear. The CDR3 spans 15 residues. Germline assignment: CDR1 SGHAT and CDR2 FQNNGV. The germline V and J ends were trimmed by 5 bases and 0 bases, with 8 bases remaining between them. CDR3 loop: CASSEGVSGANVLTF. CDR3 coding DNA: TGTGCCAGCAGCGAAGGAGTCTCTGGGGCCAACGTCCTGACTTTC.

Note on this clonotype: A much larger clone is a single base away; this may be a read error. The chain recombines TRBV19 with TRBJ2-2, with D unresolved. V lost 10 bases and J 6 bases, leaving 12 bases between the germline ends. This CDR3 is built from 12 residues. Germline V gives CDR1 LNHDA, CDR2 SQIVND (reference sequence). DNA of the CDR3: TGTGCCATCGATACATGGGCCGGGGAGCTGTTTTTT. Translating gives CAIDTWAGELFF.

The chain combines TRBV4-3 with TRBJ2-7; 7 positions match TRBD2. The germline CDR1 and CDR2 sequences are LGHNA and YSLEER. The CDR3 has 15 amino acids. The V segment lost 1 base and the J segment 3 bases; nucleotides outside the gene matches: 6. The CDR3 nucleotides read TGCGCCAGCAGCCAAGCGCGGGGGACTAACTACGAGCAGTACTTC. This gives the protein CASSQARGTNYEQYF.

This clonotype has ten or more counts. V gene TRBV13 combines with J gene TRBJ1-5; TRBD1 matches at 8 bases. Germline-derived CDR1 and CDR2 are PRHDT and FYEKMQ (reference sequence). Trimming cost V 5 bases and J 1 base; bases outside gene matches: 4. CDR3 length: 15 amino acids. Here the CDR3 DNA reads TGTGCCAGCAGCATTCGACAGGGGAGCAATCAGCCCCAGCATTTT. It encodes CASSIRQGSNQPQHF.

The rearrangement uses TRBV12-3 or TRBV12-4 and TRBJ1-1; D is possibly TRBD1 (6 bases). V was clipped by 3 bases and J by 6 bases, with 14 bases between them. The CDR3 is 14 amino acids. This chain's CDR3 is CASSLAGEIAEAFF. For the CDR3, the DNA is TGTGCCAGCAGTTTGGCAGGGGAGATCGCTGAAGCTTTCTTT.

This clonotype was picked up a small number of times. V and J are TRBV6-5 and TRBJ2-7; maybe TRBD1 (6 bases). Trimming removed 2 bases from V and 3 bases from J, with 11 bases in between. This CDR3 is 14 amino acids long. Germline V gene data show CDR1 as MNHEY and CDR2 as SVGAGI. CDR3 residues: CASSYKKGGYEQYF. The CDR3 region has the DNA TGTGCCAGCAGTTACAAGAAAGGGGGCTACGAGCAGTACTTC.

Comment on this clonotype: This could be a read error, since a much larger clone is one nucleotide away. V gene TRBV7-8 combines with J gene TRBJ2-7; D gene unclear. This CDR3 spans 13 amino acids. Germline loops: CDR1 SGHVS, CDR2 FQNEAQ. The CDR3 sequence is CASSFERTYKQYF. The CDR3 nucleotides read TGTGCCAGCAGCTTTGAGAGAACCTACAAGCAGTACTTC.

Comment on this clonotype: Just one base apart from a much larger clone, this may be a read error. The chain links TRBV13 to TRBJ2-4; D uncertain. The CDR3 length is 13 residues. CDR1 is PRHDT and CDR2 is FYEKMQ in the germline V gene (reference sequence). CDR3 region: CAGSLMVKNIQYF. Written as DNA, the CDR3 is TGTGCCGGCAGCTTGATGGTCAAAAACATTCAGTACTTC.

Concerning this clonotype itself: A much bigger clone sits one base away, suggesting this may be a read error. The chain recombines TRBV4-1 with TRBJ2-3; TRBD2 might be the D (5 bases). Deletions cut 4 bases from V and 6 bases from J, with 20 bases between. The CDR3 runs 16 residues. The germline CDR1 and CDR2 sequences are MGHRA and YSYEKL. The CDR3 nucleotides are TGCGCCAGCAGCCCGGGATCCGAGGCGAGCTGGGATACGCAGTATTTT. It translates to CASSPGSEASWDTQYF.

This clonotype was detected only a few times. J is TRBJ2-7 and V is TRBV5-8; D is possibly TRBD2 (6 bases). The CDR3 runs to 15 residues. Germline lookup yields CDR1 SGHTS and CDR2 YDEGEE. Deletions cut 1 base from V and 0 bases from J, with 11 bases between. CDR3 nucleotide sequence: TGTGCCAGCAGCTTGACTAGCCGAATCTCCTACGAGCAGTACTTC. Translated: CASSLTSRISYEQYF.

This clonotype was detected ten times or more. The chain uses TRBV7-9 and TRBJ2-3; a weak D match, TRBD2 (5 bases). Germline values: CDR1 SEHNR, CDR2 FQNEAQ (reference sequence). V gave up 4 bases and J gave up 2 bases, with 7 bases separating them. CDR3 length: 13 amino acids. CDR3 nucleotide sequence: TGTGCCAGCAGCTGGGAGCACACAGATACGCAGTATTTT. Translated: CASSWEHTDTQYF. Full variable domain (outside the CDR3, taken from reference TRBV7-9 and TRBJ2-3): DTGVSQNPRHKITKRGQNVTFRCDPISEHNRLYWYRQTLGQGPEFLTYFQNEAQLEKSRLLSDRFSAERPKGSFSTLEIQRTEQGDSAMYLCASSWEHTDTQYFGPGTRLTVL.

This clonotype was picked up one time. It is likely a read error, because the conserved phenylalanine at the end of the CDR3 is missing. V gene TRBV5-1 combines with J gene TRBJ1-2, with 9 positions matching TRBD1. The CDR3 consists of 16 residues. Germline-derived CDR1 and CDR2 are SGHRS and YFSETQ. Germline trimming cut 1 base from V and 1 base from J; bases unmatched to any gene: 5. As DNA, the CDR3 is TGCGCCAGCAGCTTGAGGGGACAGGGAGATAACTATGGCTACACCTCC. Protein product: CASSLRGQGDNYGYTS.

The rearrangement uses TRBV5-1 and TRBJ1-4; TRBD1 matches at 7 bases. The CDR3 is 16 residues long. CDR1 and CDR2 from the germline V gene are SGHRS and YFSETQ. V lost 5 bases, J lost 3 bases, and 10 bases stayed unmatched. CDR3 sequence reads: CASSRLPTGPNEKLFF. CDR3 bases: TGCGCCAGCAGTAGACTTCCGACAGGGCCTAATGAAAAACTGTTTTTT.

The chain combines TRBV7-9 with TRBJ2-7, with D perhaps being TRBD1 or TRBD2 (7 bases each). V dropped 2 bases and J dropped 3 bases, with 11 bases sitting between them. Per the germline V gene, CDR1 is SEHNR and CDR2 is FQNEAQ (reference sequence). This CDR3 contains 14 residues. DNA for the CDR3: TGTGCCAGCAGCTTACCAGGGGGGGACTACGAGCAGTACTTC. Translated: CASSLPGGDYEQYF.

This clonotype was found a few times. The CDR3 sequence is CASSFLESVYEQYF. Written as DNA, the CDR3 is TGTGCCAGCAGTTTCCTTGAGTCGGTCTACGAGCAGTACTTC. The rearrangement uses TRBV12-3 or TRBV12-4 and TRBJ2-7; D is ambiguous. This CDR3 is 14 amino acids long. The germline V and J ends were trimmed by 3 bases and 3 bases, with 12 bases remaining between them.

This clonotype appeared a few times. J is TRBJ1-1 and V is TRBV19; D remains unclear. The V gene lost 9 bases and the J gene lost 6 bases, with 11 bases spanning the gap. CDR3 length: 11 amino acids. Germline V lookup: CDR1 LNHDA, CDR2 SQIVND (reference sequence). The CDR3 reads CASVFGSEAFF. CDR3 sequence (DNA): TGTGCCAGCGTATTTGGCTCTGAAGCTTTCTTT.

This clonotype appeared once. Just one base apart from a much larger clone, this may be a read error. CDR3 loop: CASSTISGPSADTQYF. The CDR3 bases are TGTGCCAGCAGTACGATATCAGGCCCTAGCGCAGATACGCAGTATTTT. J is TRBJ2-3 and V is TRBV12-3 or TRBV12-4; D perhaps matches TRBD2 (6 bases). The V end was cut by 5 bases, the J end by 4 bases, with 19 bases between. The CDR3 runs 16 residues.

The V call is TRBV12-3 or TRBV12-4, the J call TRBJ2-5; maybe TRBD1 (6 bases). Trimming took 1 base from V and 2 from J, leaving 17 bases between them. The CDR3 runs to 17 residues. CDR3 nucleotides: TGTGCCAGCAGTTTAGAAGGGACAAGGCCACTTCAAGAGACCCAGTACTTC. Translated: CASSLEGTRPLQETQYF.

This clonotype was observed many times. J is TRBJ2-3 and V is TRBV5-5, with unresolved D. V was shortened by 2 bases and J by 1 base, with 8 bases between the two germline ends. Per germline, CDR1 SGHKS and CDR2 YYEKEE (reference sequence). The CDR3 runs to 14 residues. CDR3 coding DNA: TGTGCCAGCAGCTTCTCCGCGGGCACAGATACGCAGTATTTT. Amino acid sequence: CASSFSAGTDTQYF.

Regarding this clonotype: This may be a read error, as it is one base from a much larger clone. V and J are TRBV14 and TRBJ1-2; D remains ambiguous. The CDR3 has 15 residues. The germline CDR1 and CDR2 sequences are SGHDN and FVKESK. The CDR3 sequence is CAGSQDFGTDYGYTF. The DNA of the CDR3 is TGTGCCGGCAGCCAAGATTTTGGTACAGACTATGGCTACACCTTC.

A note on this clonotype: Since a much larger clone is just one base distant, this may be a read error. This rearrangement joins TRBV4-1 to TRBJ2-7; D assignment may be TRBD1 or TRBD2 (5 bases each). Germline CDR1 reads MGHRA; CDR2 reads YSYEKL. The germline V and J ends were trimmed by 4 bases and 3 bases, with 19 bases remaining between them. This CDR3 is 16 amino acids long. Here the CDR3 reads CASSPEARLGVYEQYF. In nucleotides, the CDR3 is TGCGCCAGCAGCCCGGAGGCCAGGCTAGGGGTCTACGAGCAGTACTTC.

CDR3 in amino acids: CASSQEVNQPQHF. CDR3 DNA: TGCGCCAGCAGCCAAGAAGTGAATCAGCCCCAGCATTTT. This chain links TRBV4-1 with TRBJ1-5; D gene uncertain. Trimming shortened V by 0 bases and J by 4 bases, and 4 bases separated the two germline ends. The CDR3 consists of 13 residues. Germline V lookup: CDR1 MGHRA, CDR2 YSYEKL.

In regard to this clonotype: A much more abundant neighbour one base away suggests this may be a read error. J is TRBJ1-4 and V is TRBV12-3 or TRBV12-4; no clear D gene. This CDR3 is built from 15 residues. CDR3 loop: CASSSAGWSNETLFF. The CDR3 DNA is TGTGCCAGCAGCTCCGCTGGGTGGTCTAATGAAACACTGTTTTTT.

The CDR3 region has the DNA TGTGCCAGCAGTGTTGACAGGGGTCGGGGTGGCACTGAAGCTTTCTTT. Its translation: CASSVDRGRGGTEAFF. The J gene is TRBJ1-1, the V gene TRBV6-1, with TRBD1 matching 8 bases. CDR3 length: 16 amino acids. V was clipped by 4 bases and J by 4 bases; unmatched bases: 11. The V gene's germline CDR1 is MNHNS and CDR2 SASEGT.

For this clonotype: It may be a read error: a sequence one base away is much more abundant. V usage is TRBV4-2 and J usage is TRBJ2-7, with TRBD1 identical over 10 bases. Germline V gene sequence: CDR1 LGHNA, CDR2 YNFKEQ. The length of the CDR3 is 15 residues. The CDR3 DNA follows: TGTGCCAGCAGCCAAGGGGACAGGGGTAGTGACGAGCAGTGCTTC. Its protein is CASSQGDRGSDEQCF.